This entry lists 11 T cell receptor delta chains sequenced from one sample in a study of human gamma delta and Vdelta1 T cells. Their specific antigens are unknown. TCRdb fed the PCR reads to CATT. This table has about 6,400 delta-chain clones, 41% appearing once. The specimen sequenced was Vdelta1 gamma-delta T cells from blood grown in culture (DOT cells). Receptors originate from a human donor in good health.

As for this clone: This probably arose from a read error, given a far larger clone one base away. V is TRDV1 and J is TRDJ1; 11 positions agree with TRDD3. Per germline, CDR1 TSWWSYY and CDR2 QGS. This CDR3 spans 20 amino acids. After removal of 2 bases from V and 0 bases from J, the junction contained 14 bases not matched to a gene. The chain's CDR3 is CALGELILGDTRLYTDKLIF. The CDR3 region has the DNA TGTGCTCTTGGGGAATTAATCCTGGGGGATACACGATTGTACACCGATAAACTCATCTTT.

The V call is TRDV1, the J call TRDJ1; possible D gene TRDD3, 6 bases. V shed 5 bases and J shed 1 base, with 17 bases lying between them. Germline loops: CDR1 TSWWSYY, CDR2 QGS. CDR3 length: 16 residues. The CDR3: CALGPRGTGTTDKLIF. CDR3 in DNA: TGTGCTCTTGGGCCCCGGGGAACTGGGACCACCGATAAACTCATCTTT.

This clone has only a few counts. The J gene is TRDJ1, the V gene TRDV1; 7 bases align to TRDD3. J lost 2 bases, V lost 1 base, and 16 bases had no gene match. The length of the CDR3 is 19 residues. The germline gives CDR1 TSWWSYY, CDR2 QGS. CDR3 loop: CALGERSSHDLGGTDKLIF. DNA of the CDR3: TGTGCTCTTGGGGAACGTTCTTCCCACGACCTGGGGGGGACCGATAAACTCATCTTT.

This clone has only a few counts. The chain couples TRDV1 to TRDJ1; D gene ambiguous. CDR3 length: 15 residues. V lost 0 bases, J lost 1 base, and 9 bases lay in between. Germline CDR1 TSWWSYY, CDR2 QGS. For the CDR3, the DNA is TGTGCTCTTGGGGAACTCTCTCTCCCCACCGATAAACTCATCTTT. It specifies CALGELSLPTDKLIF.

This clone was counted between two and nine times. A clone one base away is much larger, so this may be a read error. The identical CDR3 is also encoded by other nucleotide sequences in the sample. The genes are TRDV1 and TRDJ1; TRDD2 might be the D (6 bases). This CDR3 is built from 13 residues. Germline loops: CDR1 TSWWSYY, CDR2 QGS. CDR3 sequence: CALGEMSYSKLIF. CDR3 coding DNA: TGTGCTCTTGGGGAAATGTCCTACTCGAAACTCATATTT.

This chain links TRDV1 with TRDJ1, with TRDD3 matching over 11 bases. CDR1 TSWWSYY and CDR2 QGS come from the germline V gene. Trimming removed 2 bases from V and 0 bases from J; junction bases left unmatched: 17. This CDR3 spans 21 amino acids. CDR3 region: CALGETSTQRTGGYYTDKLIF. The CDR3 DNA is TGTGCTCTTGGGGAAACATCAACTCAAAGGACTGGGGGATATTACACCGATAAACTCATCTTT.

The chain has TRDV1 and TRDJ1; a weak D match, TRDD3 (6 bases). CDR3 size: 20 residues. Trimming removed 0 bases from V and 4 bases from J, with 27 bases in between. Germline CDR1 is TSWWSYY and CDR2 is QGS. Written as DNA, the CDR3 is TGTGCTCTTGGGGAACTAGTGAACGAAGCGGCGGGGATCTGTTACGATAAACTCATCTTT. This gives the protein CALGELVNEAAGICYDKLIF.

This clone is medium-sized. The chain is built from TRDV1 and TRDJ1, with 10 bases that match TRDD3. The V gene's germline CDR1 is TSWWSYY and CDR2 QGS. The CDR3 covers 19 residues. The J segment lost 0 bases and the V segment lost 5 bases, leaving 15 bases of the junction unmatched. CDR3 loop: CALGTPGGGYAGHTDKLIF. CDR3 nucleotide sequence: TGTGCTCTTGGGACCCCTGGCGGGGGATACGCCGGGCACACCGATAAACTCATCTTT.

The chain uses TRDV1 and TRDJ1; D tentatively reads TRDD2 or TRDD3 (5 bases each). Germline V gene lookup returns CDR1 TSWWSYY and CDR2 QGS. The CDR3 consists of 23 residues. V gave up 0 bases and J gave up 2 bases, with 34 bases separating them. The DNA for the CDR3 is TGTGCTCTTGGGGAACTAGGCCCACACTTCCAATACACCCGATCCCGGGGGACCGATAAACTCATCTTT. Residues: CALGELGPHFQYTRSRGTDKLIF.

V is TRDV1 and J is TRDJ1; 11 positions match TRDD3. V dropped 0 bases and J dropped 1; count of bases not matched to a gene: 16. The CDR3 length is 21 residues. Per the germline V gene, CDR1 is TSWWSYY and CDR2 is QGS. The CDR3 loop reads CALGELPSYDWGIRATDKLIF. For the CDR3, the DNA is TGTGCTCTTGGGGAACTACCTTCCTACGACTGGGGGATAAGGGCCACCGATAAACTCATCTTT.

This clone was detected a few times. J is TRDJ1 and V is TRDV1, with 9 nucleotides matching TRDD3. The V segment lost 4 bases and the J segment 1 base; nucleotides outside the gene matches: 13. This CDR3 has 18 amino acids. Germline V gene lookup returns CDR1 TSWWSYY and CDR2 QGS. The CDR3 coding sequence is TGTGCTCTTGGGGGTTCAGGGACTGGGGGAATTCTCACCGATAAACTCATCTTT. Its protein is CALGGSGTGGILTDKLIF.